Each of the 2 T cell receptor beta chains below was sequenced from the same sample in a study of T cells after somatic rescue of genetic block. The method was immunoSEQ multiplex PCR; TCRdb's version includes in-frame clones alone and lacks a portion of them. The data show tens of thousands of clones, around 93% seen once. The sequenced material came from peripheral blood mononuclear cells (PBMCs). The receptors shown here come from a man in his forties or fifties.

CDR3 protein: CASSLGLDRSNQPQHF. The CDR3 bases are TGTGCCAGCAGCTTAGGGTTAGACAGGAGCAATCAGCCCCAGCATTTT. The rearrangement joins TRBV7-9 to TRBJ1-5; D may be TRBD1 (6 bases). CDR3 length: 16 residues. The ends were cut back, 1 base at V and 1 base at J, with 11 bases in the middle. In germline, CDR1 is SEHNR, CDR2 FQNEAQ (reference sequence).

V is TRBV7-9 and J is TRBJ1-4; TRBD1 might be the D (6 bases). CDR1 and CDR2 (germline): SEHNR, FQNEAQ (reference sequence). The CDR3 totals 14 residues. With 3 bases removed from V and 1 base from J, the gap between germline ends came to 6 bases. The CDR3 here is CASSLTGTNEKLFF. The CDR3, as DNA: TGTGCCAGCAGCTTGACAGGAACTAATGAAAAACTGTTTTTT.